One and the same sample provided the 16 T cell receptor beta chains below, sequenced in a study of follicular helper T cells after annual influenza vaccination. Clones were read by immunoSEQ multiplex PCR, and TCRdb kept only the in-frame ones, dropping some. The data contain around 3,100 clones, roughly four fifths of them singletons. This sample's time point: 2014-2015 season, 7 days after vaccination. This specimen consisted of CXCR5+ CD38- circulating T follicular helper cells from blood, obtained 7 days after influenza vaccination. Subset indicated: circulating Tfh, non-naive CD4+CXCR5+PD-1+ (ICOS+CD38+ or ICOS-CD38-). The receptors originated from an adult who received the influenza vaccine.

Turning to this clone: The identical CDR3 is also encoded by other nucleotide sequences in the sample. The rearrangement joins TRBV6-6 to TRBJ1-3; 8 positions match TRBD1. Germline CDR1 reads MNHNY; CDR2 reads SVGAGI (reference sequence). With V trimmed by 2 bases and J by 0 bases, 3 bases remained unmatched. CDR3 length equals 16 residues. The CDR3 here is CASSYGQGNSGNTIYF. The DNA for the CDR3 is TGTGCCAGCAGTTACGGACAGGGAAACTCTGGAAACACCATATATTTT.

The chain has TRBV6-1 and TRBJ1-1; no reliable D call. CDR3 length equals 15 residues. With 10 bases removed from V and 1 base from J, the gap between germline ends came to 19 bases. From germline, CDR1 is MNHNS and CDR2 SASEGT. The CDR3 bases are TGTGCCACCAAAGGACGGCCGAACTCGAACACTGAAGCTTTCTTT. Residues: CATKGRPNSNTEAFF.

The rearrangement joins TRBV4-2 to TRBJ2-1, with 9 bases identical to TRBD2. The CDR3 has 17 amino acids. Germline lookup yields CDR1 LGHNA and CDR2 YNFKEQ. V lost 1 base to trimming and J lost 4 bases; unmatched junction nucleotides: 8. CDR3 coding DNA: TGTGCCAGCAGCCAAGTCGCGGGGGGGCCGGGGTACAATGAGCAGTTCTTC. This sequence encodes CASSQVAGGPGYNEQFF.

This chain joins TRBV28 and TRBJ1-1; no firm D call. Germline assignment: CDR1 MDHEN and CDR2 SYDVKM. The CDR3 is 15 residues long. V was trimmed by 5 bases and J by 5 bases, leaving 18 bases between them. Written as DNA, the CDR3 is TGTGCCAGCAGTCCCAGTAGGGCCGGGAGGACTGAAGCTTTCTTT. It translates to CASSPSRAGRTEAFF.

V is TRBV9 and J is TRBJ1-2, with D possibly matching TRBD1 (5 bases). V shed 0 bases and J shed 4 bases, with 16 bases lying between them. The germline CDR1 and CDR2 sequences are SGDLS and YYNGEE. CDR3 length: 16 amino acids. The CDR3 DNA is TGTGCCAGCAGCGTAGGGCGGGGCCAGGAATTCTATGGCTACACCTTC. Its translation is CASSVGRGQEFYGYTF.

This chain joins TRBV7-6 and TRBJ2-7; D is unclear. Trimming took off 5 bases at V and 2 bases at J, with 16 bases between the two ends. Germline loops: CDR1 SGHVS, CDR2 FNYEAQ. CDR3 size: 15 residues. This CDR3 is CASSPSRSTTYEQYF. CDR3 bases: TGTGCCAGCAGCCCGTCTCGATCAACCACCTACGAGCAGTACTTC.

V usage is TRBV6-5 and J usage is TRBJ2-3, with D unclear. V lost 0 bases and J 3 bases, leaving 10 bases between the germline ends. The CDR3 extends over 15 amino acids. From germline, CDR1 is MNHEY and CDR2 SVGAGI. The CDR3 DNA reads as TGTGCCAGCAGTTACTCAGGTCCTGGTACAGATACGCAGTATTTT. Its translation is CASSYSGPGTDTQYF.

The chain couples TRBV28 to TRBJ2-7, with D perhaps TRBD1 or TRBD2 (6 bases each). Deletions cut 6 bases from V and 6 bases from J, with 15 bases between. Germline lookup yields CDR1 MDHEN and CDR2 SYDVKM. CDR3 length: 13 amino acids. The CDR3 protein is CASRSGARGEQYF. The CDR3 DNA reads TGTGCCAGCAGGTCGGGGGCTCGGGGCGAGCAGTACTTC.

CDR3 in amino acids: CASSYRRDTEAFF. Here the CDR3 DNA reads TGTGCCAGCAGTTATAGGCGTGACACTGAAGCTTTCTTT. The chain is built from TRBV2 and TRBJ1-1; no clear D. The germline V gene has CDR1 SNHLY and CDR2 FYNNEI. Deletions cut 5 bases from V and 3 bases from J, with 10 bases between. This CDR3 is 13 amino acids long.

This chain joins TRBV5-6 and TRBJ1-5, with D possibly TRBD1 on 5 matching bases. The CDR3 spans 15 residues. Deletions cut 1 base from V and 4 bases from J, with 12 bases between. CDR1 and CDR2 from the germline V gene are SGHDT and YYEEEE. CDR3 nucleotides: TGTGCCAGCAGCTTGAGGTCAGGGTTGAATCAGCCCCAGCATTTT. It is translated as CASSLRSGLNQPQHF.

This rearrangement joins TRBV19 to TRBJ1-2; D gene ambiguous. The CDR3 loop spans 10 amino acids. The germline CDR1 and CDR2 sequences are LNHDA and SQIVND (reference sequence). The V gene lost 10 bases and the J gene lost 6 bases, with 9 bases spanning the gap. The CDR3 coding sequence is TGTGCCATAGGAGGTAATGGCTACACCTTC. It specifies CAIGGNGYTF.

This chain links TRBV4-2 with TRBJ1-2, with 7 bases lining up with TRBD1. V was clipped by 5 bases and J by 4 bases; unmatched bases: 7. Germline-derived CDR1 and CDR2 are LGHNA and YNFKEQ. CDR3 length: 14 amino acids. The CDR3 loop reads CASSFTGTAYGYTF. The CDR3 region has the DNA TGTGCCAGCAGCTTCACCGGGACAGCCTATGGCTACACCTTC.

The V and J genes are TRBV7-9 and TRBJ2-7, with 9 bases aligning to TRBD2. Germline CDR1 is SEHNR and CDR2 is FQNEAQ (reference sequence). This CDR3 comprises 16 residues. After removal of 5 bases from V and 2 bases from J, the junction contained 10 bases not matched to a gene. The CDR3 coding sequence is TGTGCCAGCAGCCCCCGGGGGCGGGGGGGACCCTACGAGCAGTACTTC. This encodes CASSPRGRGGPYEQYF.

This chain joins TRBV6-5 and TRBJ1-1, with 7 nucleotides matching TRBD1. From germline, CDR1 is MNHEY and CDR2 SVGAGI. CDR3 length equals 15 residues. V shed 0 bases and J 1 base; nucleotides not matched to a gene: 2. CDR3 in DNA: TGTGCCAGCAGTTACTCGAACAGGGGGAACACTGAAGCTTTCTTT. It codes for CASSYSNRGNTEAFF.

The chain is built from TRBV7-9 and TRBJ2-3; 8 nucleotides agree with TRBD2. CDR3 length: 17 residues. The germline V gene encodes CDR1 SEHNR and CDR2 FQNEAQ (reference sequence). Trimming cost V 2 bases and J 2 bases; bases outside gene matches: 9. This CDR3 is CASSLSVSAGDTDTQYF. DNA for the CDR3: TGTGCCAGCAGCTTATCGGTCTCAGCGGGGGACACAGATACGCAGTATTTT.

The gene calls are TRBV19 and TRBJ2-1; D remains ambiguous. V lost 0 bases and J lost 6, with 9 bases in between. The CDR3 runs to 14 residues. Germline assignment: CDR1 LNHDA and CDR2 SQIVND (reference sequence). CDR3 in DNA: TGTGCCAGTAGTATAGATCTCCGGCCCAATGAGCAGTTCTTC. Translating gives CASSIDLRPNEQFF. The full variable domain, with the rest looked up from reference TRBV19 and TRBJ2-1, is DGGITQSPKYLFRKEGQNVTLSCEQNLNHDAMYWYRQDPGQGLRLIYYSQIVNDFQKGDIAEGYSVSREKKESFPLTVTSAQKNPTAFYLCASSIDLRPNEQFFGPGTRLTVL.